The entry below describes one T cell receptor beta chain. The antigen remains undetermined. The sample belongs to a study of shared clonotypes between healthy human individuals. Study details: The composition of the donors was a couple of women and a few men aged 18 to 49. Notes on the study in general: Only blood was sampled, and tissue TCR repertoires likely differ from blood ones. Naive subsets generally had larger estimated richness than memory subsets.

Original processing methods: There were no quality scores in the junction-only immunoSEQ sequences, so filtering differed. Sequencing was performed with immunoSEQ multiplex PCR; in TCRdb, only in-frame clones are kept and a portion is missing. The V and J calls and clone size come from that table; D and trimming were worked out from the DNA. Of under 1,100,000 clones in the sample, more than 75% were seen once. CDR3 size: 12 residues. The trim removed 6 bases at V and 5 bases at J, leaving 3 bases unmatched. Germline-derived CDR1 and CDR2 are SNHLY and FYNNEI. The sample was memory CD4+ T cells from PBMCs. Subset described: CD45RA-negative fraction. The sequence derives from a man aged 18 to 30 in good health. Some clones in this sample may be carry-over from other donors' samples. The V gene is TRBV2, the J gene TRBJ2-5; TRBD2 matches at 7 bases. The CDR3 loop reads CASRSGGETQYF. CDR3 coding DNA: TGTGCCAGCAGGTCGGGAGGTGAGACCCAGTACTTC. Based on the CDR3 plus reference TRBV2 and TRBJ2-5, the full variable domain is EPEVTQTPSHQVTQMGQEVILRCVPISNHLYFYWYRQILGQKVEFLVSFYNNEISEKSEIFDDQFSVERPDGSNFTLKIRSTKLEDSAMYFCASRSGGETQYFGPGTRLLVL.